This entry lists 27 T cell receptor beta chains sequenced from one sample in a study of PD-L1 blockade in urothelial cancer. Noted time point: peripheral blood 6 weeks after treatment start. TCRdb's table, derived via immunoSEQ multiplex PCR, lists solely in-frame clones and lacks some. The data show fewer than 90,000 clones, with 80% to 95% seen just once and roughly 0.9% held by the top ten. The sequences come from PBMCs, collected around atezolizumab (anti-PD-L1) treatment. These receptors all come from a woman aged 80 or over with urothelial cancer.

The V and J genes are TRBV2 and TRBJ1-2, with D uncertain. CDR3 length equals 14 residues. Germline values: CDR1 SNHLY, CDR2 FYNNEI. V was pared by 2 bases and J by 8 bases, with 15 bases between. The CDR3 nucleotides are TGTGCCAGCAGTGAACTCGGCTCGGGAAACGGCTACACCTTC. This codes for CASSELGSGNGYTF.

V usage is TRBV7-9 and J usage is TRBJ2-1; possible D gene TRBD1, 5 bases. Deletions cut 5 bases from V and 5 bases from J, with 16 bases between. The CDR3 covers 15 residues. Germline V gene sequence: CDR1 SEHNR, CDR2 FQNEAQ (reference sequence). The CDR3, as DNA: TGTGCCAGCAGCCGTGGGGCTAGATACCACAATGAGCAGTTCTTC. Translating gives CASSRGARYHNEQFF.

The CDR3 nucleotides are TGTGCCAGCAGCTTGGGGCAGAGCAATCAGCCCCAGCATTTT. The encoded protein is CASSLGQSNQPQHF. The rearrangement uses TRBV5-6 and TRBJ1-5; D gene unclear. Between the trimmed V and J ends, which lost 0 bases and 1 base, there was a span of 5 bases. Germline V gene data show CDR1 as SGHDT and CDR2 as YYEEEE. The CDR3 covers 14 residues. Using reference TRBV5-6 and TRBJ1-5 for the parts outside the CDR3, the full variable domain is DAGVTQSPTHLIKTRGQQVTLRCSPKSGHDTVSWYQQALGQGPQFIFQYYEEEERQRGNFPDRFSGHQFPNYSSELNVNALLLGDSALYLCASSLGQSNQPQHFGDGTRLSIL.

This clone was counted only a few times. The chain combines TRBV18 with TRBJ2-5; 8 bases line up with TRBD1. With V trimmed by 4 bases and J by 5 bases, 3 bases remained unmatched. The germline V gene encodes CDR1 KGHSH and CDR2 LQKENI. The CDR3 loop spans 13 amino acids. The CDR3 protein is CASSLGQGETQYF. In DNA, the CDR3 is TGTGCCAGCTCACTAGGACAGGGTGAGACCCAGTACTTC.

The gene calls are TRBV7-6 and TRBJ1-1, with D possibly being TRBD1 (6 bases). The CDR3 runs to 16 residues. V lost 3 bases to trimming and J lost 1 base, with 15 bases between them. Germline V CDR1 and CDR2: SGHVS, FNYEAQ. The CDR3: CASSFLLGQSNTEAFF. DNA for the CDR3: TGTGCCAGCAGCTTTCTTCTAGGACAGTCGAACACTGAAGCTTTCTTT.

The rearrangement links TRBV10-3 to TRBJ1-1, with TRBD1 identical over 9 bases. V lost 2 bases and J lost 5; bases outside the gene matches: 3. Germline V gene sequence: CDR1 ENHRY, CDR2 SYGVKD. The CDR3 contains 14 residues. The CDR3 loop reads CAISEGQGMTEAFF. The CDR3 region has the DNA TGTGCCATCAGTGAGGGACAGGGGATGACTGAAGCTTTCTTT.

This chain links TRBV27 with TRBJ1-2; TRBD1 matches 7 bases. The CDR3 contains 16 residues. Unmatched junction bases numbered 8, after V lost 4 bases and J lost 0 bases. CDR1 and CDR2 from the germline V gene are MNHEY and SMNVEV (reference sequence). CDR3 bases: TGTGCCAGCAGTTCTACCTGGGACAGATCTAACTATGGCTACACCTTC. Its protein product is CASSSTWDRSNYGYTF.

The chain joins TRBV7-9 to TRBJ2-3, with 10 nucleotides matching TRBD2. Germline values: CDR1 SEHNR, CDR2 FQNEAQ (reference sequence). V was pared by 5 bases and J by 0 bases, with 8 bases of the junction left unmatched. The CDR3 loop spans 17 amino acids. The CDR3 loop reads CASSPEGLAASTDTQYF. The CDR3, as DNA: TGTGCCAGCAGCCCCGAAGGACTAGCGGCTAGCACAGATACGCAGTATTTT.

V usage is TRBV28 and J usage is TRBJ1-5; D gene unclear. This CDR3 region has 12 residues. Trimming pared 5 bases from V and 9 bases from J, leaving 11 bases between. Germline V lookup: CDR1 MDHEN, CDR2 SYDVKM. Here the CDR3 DNA reads TGTGCCAGCAGTCTCCCCCTGTCGCCCCAGCATTTT. Its translation is CASSLPLSPQHF. Using reference TRBV28 and TRBJ1-5 for the parts outside the CDR3, the full variable domain is DVKVTQSSRYLVKRTGEKVFLECVQDMDHENMFWYRQDPGLGLRLIYFSYDVKMKEKGDIPEGYSVSREKKERFSLILESASTNQTSMYLCASSLPLSPQHFGDGTRLSIL.

This clone has a single count. This chain uses TRBV18 with TRBJ1-2; the D is unclear. Germline CDR1 is KGHSH and CDR2 is LQKENI. Trimming left V 2 bases short and J 8 bases short, with 12 bases between. The CDR3 is 13 amino acids. This chain's CDR3 is CASSPATSQGYTF. CDR3 nucleotide sequence: TGTGCCAGCTCACCAGCAACGTCACAGGGCTACACCTTC.

The rearrangement links TRBV7-9 to TRBJ2-3, with 7 bases identical to TRBD2. V shed 5 bases and J 2 bases; nucleotides not matched to a gene: 7. The CDR3 has 15 residues. CDR1 is SEHNR and CDR2 is FQNEAQ in the germline V gene (reference sequence). In nucleotides, the CDR3 is TGTGCCAGCAGCATTTCAGCGGGGCTCACAGATACGCAGTATTTT. It specifies CASSISAGLTDTQYF.

The V gene is TRBV9, the J gene TRBJ2-2; TRBD2 aligns across 16 bases. The V gene's germline CDR1 is SGDLS and CDR2 YYNGEE. The CDR3 extends over 20 amino acids. After removal of 4 bases from V and 4 bases from J, the junction contained 13 bases not matched to a gene. The CDR3 protein is CASSPGLAGGIGRGTGELFF. CDR3 sequence (DNA): TGTGCCAGCAGCCCGGGACTAGCGGGAGGGATCGGGCGGGGCACCGGGGAGCTGTTTTTT.

The chain couples TRBV6-1 to TRBJ2-7, with D maybe TRBD1 (5 bases). The CDR3 covers 13 residues. Trimming took 3 bases from V and 2 from J, leaving 8 bases between them. Germline CDR1 is MNHNS and CDR2 is SASEGT. The CDR3 nucleotides read TGTGCCAGCAGTGACAGGGCCCCCTACGAGCAGTACTTC. It specifies CASSDRAPYEQYF.

The chain is built from TRBV19 and TRBJ1-2; D remains unclear. Germline CDR1 reads LNHDA; CDR2 reads SQIVND (reference sequence). CDR3 length: 12 residues. The V and J ends lost 3 bases and 5 bases respectively, with 7 bases between them. The DNA for the CDR3 is TGTGCCAGTAGTATGAAGCTATATGGCTACACCTTC. As protein: CASSMKLYGYTF.

This clone has just a few counts. V and J are TRBV6-1 and TRBJ2-1; D is ambiguous. The CDR3 is 13 amino acids. From germline, CDR1 is MNHNS and CDR2 SASEGT. With 2 bases removed from V and 8 bases from J, the gap between germline ends came to 10 bases. This CDR3 reads CASSETTLHEQFF. CDR3 DNA sequence: TGTGCCAGCAGTGAAACTACCCTCCATGAGCAGTTCTTC.

The chain is built from TRBV7-7 and TRBJ2-2; D remains unclear. V was cut by 4 bases and J by 6 bases, with 9 bases left in between. Germline V CDR1 and CDR2: SSHAT, FNYEAQ (reference sequence). This CDR3 is 13 amino acids long. CDR3 nucleotides: TGTGCCAGCAGCTCCGAGCAGGCCGGGGAGCTGTTTTTT. It encodes CASSSEQAGELFF. Full variable domain (missing parts from reference TRBV7-7 and TRBJ2-2): GAGVSQSPRYKVTKRGQDVTLRCDPISSHATLYWYQQALGQGPEFLTYFNYEAQPDKSGLPSDRFSAERPEGSISTLTIQRTEQRDSAMYRCASSSEQAGELFFGEGSRLTVL.

The rearrangement joins TRBV27 to TRBJ1-2, with no clear D. There are 11 residues in the CDR3. Trimming took off 6 bases at V and 4 bases at J, with 6 bases between the two ends. The germline V gene encodes CDR1 MNHEY and CDR2 SMNVEV (reference sequence). CDR3 amino acids: CASREGYGYTF. DNA of the CDR3: TGTGCCAGCAGAGAGGGCTATGGCTACACCTTC.

The table lists this clone with a few counts. This chain joins TRBV28 and TRBJ1-3; D gene unclear. The V and J ends lost 7 bases and 2 bases respectively, with 18 bases between them. Germline values: CDR1 MDHEN, CDR2 SYDVKM. This CDR3 contains 16 residues. The CDR3 coding sequence is TGTGCCAGCACCCCCCCTGTTCGGAGTCCTGGAAACACCATATATTTT. Amino acid sequence: CASTPPVRSPGNTIYF.

The V and J genes are TRBV5-1 and TRBJ1-1; 12 nucleotides match TRBD1. This CDR3 is 16 amino acids long. Germline V gene lookup returns CDR1 SGHRS and CDR2 YFSETQ. The junction had 7 bases not matched to a gene; V was cut back by 2 bases and J by 5 bases. CDR3 region: CASSFRDRGRLTEAFF. The CDR3, as DNA: TGCGCCAGCAGCTTCAGGGACAGGGGGCGGCTTACTGAAGCTTTCTTT.

CDR3 DNA sequence: TGTGCCAGTAGTTATTTAGCGGGAGAGAGGACAGATACGCAGTATTTT. It encodes CASSYLAGERTDTQYF. The chain has TRBV19 and TRBJ2-3; TRBD2 agrees at 9 bases. This CDR3 has 16 residues. The junction had 9 bases not matched to a gene; V was cut back by 5 bases and J by 3 bases. From germline, CDR1 is LNHDA and CDR2 SQIVND (reference sequence).

The V call is TRBV19, the J call TRBJ2-2; maybe TRBD1 (7 bases). V lost 3 bases to trimming and J lost 3 bases, with 20 bases between them. The CDR3 has 18 amino acids. Germline loops: CDR1 LNHDA, CDR2 SQIVND (reference sequence). CDR3 loop: CASSILRAEGADTGELFF. The DNA of the CDR3 is TGTGCCAGTAGTATCCTGCGGGCGGAGGGGGCCGACACCGGGGAGCTGTTTTTT.

The genes are TRBV10-3 and TRBJ2-1, with 10 bases lining up with TRBD2. CDR1 is ENHRY and CDR2 is SYGVKD in the germline V gene. V was pared by 6 bases and J by 6 bases, with 8 bases of the junction left unmatched. The CDR3 covers 15 residues. The CDR3 DNA follows: TGTGCCATCAGCCCGGGGACTAGCGCAGGCAATGAGCAGTTCTTC. Encoded protein: CAISPGTSAGNEQFF.

The rearrangement uses TRBV2 and TRBJ2-4; TRBD2 matches 9 bases. Germline loops: CDR1 SNHLY, CDR2 FYNNEI. V was clipped by 3 bases and J by 3 bases; unmatched bases: 12. The CDR3 runs 18 residues. The CDR3 spells CASSEVSGRRLGKNIQYF. DNA of the CDR3: TGTGCCAGCAGTGAGGTTAGCGGGAGAAGGTTGGGCAAAAACATTCAGTACTTC.

The chain is built from TRBV18 and TRBJ2-7, with D possibly matching TRBD2 (5 bases). V was pared by 1 base and J by 0 bases, with 13 bases between. The CDR3 loop spans 16 amino acids. Germline CDR1 reads KGHSH; CDR2 reads LQKENI. This CDR3 is CASSPLEGPSSYEQYF. The CDR3 DNA is TGTGCCAGCTCACCACTTGAGGGCCCCAGCTCCTACGAGCAGTACTTC.

The chain joins TRBV15 to TRBJ2-7, with 7 nucleotides matching TRBD2. The CDR3 runs to 15 residues. V was clipped by 3 bases and J by 3 bases; unmatched bases: 8. The germline gives CDR1 LNHNV, CDR2 YYDKDF (reference sequence). The CDR3, as DNA: TGTGCCACCAGCAGCCCGTGGGGGGGAGACTACGAGCAGTACTTC. This translates into CATSSPWGGDYEQYF.

This chain joins TRBV11-2 and TRBJ1-1; a weak D match, TRBD1 (5 bases). The CDR3 length is 14 residues. Looked up from germline, CDR1 is SGHAT and CDR2 is FQNNGV. Trimming shortened V by 3 bases and J by 0 bases, and 8 bases separated the two germline ends. The CDR3 loop reads CASSLTDMNTEAFF. Here the CDR3 DNA reads TGTGCCAGCAGCTTGACAGATATGAACACTGAAGCTTTCTTT.

The rearrangement joins TRBV6-5 to TRBJ2-1; D is undetermined. Deletions cut 7 bases from V and 1 base from J, with 11 bases between. The germline CDR1 and CDR2 sequences are MNHEY and SVGAGI. This CDR3 has 14 amino acids. Written as DNA, the CDR3 is TGTGCCAGCACTAGTGGGTGGTCCTACAATGAGCAGTTCTTC. Residues: CASTSGWSYNEQFF.